This is a list of T cell receptor beta chains from one sample in a study of T cell repertoires in cytomegalovirus infection. TCRdb ran MiXCR on the reads and lists one entry per CDR3 protein. The sample lists 150,000 to 200,000 distinct CDR3 sequences, 28% occurring once. Sequencing was done on a sample of PBMCs. Receptor source: a human donor in good health (CMV status not recorded). Some clones in this sample may be carry-over from other donors' samples. Each CDR3 is given with its conserved first and last residue. Fields, in order: clone size, J gene, D gene, V gene, CDR3 protein, CDR3 DNA. A D gene is named only where the DNA matches it firmly. Expanded clones get a size class; other rows say once, few or many, or leave the size out.

size: NA; J: TRBJ2-7; D: TRBD1; V: TRBV20-1; CDR3: CSAGGTGGDEQYF; DNA: TGCAGTGCAGGCGGGACAGGGGGCGACGAGCAGTACTTC
size: NA; J: TRBJ1-1; D: NA; V: TRBV7-9; CDR3: CASSLVSGYNTEAFF; DNA: TGTGCCAGCAGCTTAGTCTCGGGGTACAACACTGAAGCTTTCTTT
size: few; J: TRBJ1-2; D: NA; V: TRBV14; CDR3: CASSLTSGPFGYTF; DNA: TGTGCCAGCAGCCTGACATCAGGGCCCTTCGGCTACACCTTC
size: few; J: TRBJ2-2; D: NA; V: TRBV5-4; CDR3: CASSFFGREAGELFF; DNA: TGTGCCAGCAGCTTCTTCGGCAGGGAGGCCGGGGAGCTGTTTTTT
size: many; J: TRBJ2-7; D: NA; V: TRBV7-2; CDR3: CASSLLGGTSNFYEQYF; DNA: TGTGCCAGCAGCTTATTAGGTGGGACATCTAATTTCTACGAGCAGTACTTC
size: NA; J: TRBJ1-1; D: NA; V: TRBV27; CDR3: CASSLSRTGREAFF; DNA: TGTGCCAGCAGTTTATCGCGGACCGGGCGTGAAGCTTTCTTT
size: NA; J: TRBJ2-2; D: NA; V: TRBV4-1; CDR3: CASSQGTRNTGELFF; DNA: TGCGCCAGCAGCCAAGGGACCAGGAACACCGGGGAGCTGTTTTTT
size: many; J: TRBJ2-5; D: NA; V: TRBV7-8; CDR3: CASTPPGEETQYF; DNA: TGTGCCAGCACCCCCCCCGGGGAAGAGACCCAGTACTTC
size: NA; J: TRBJ1-2; D: NA; V: TRBV7-2; CDR3: CASSLTTLLHPNYGYTF; DNA: TGTGCCAGCAGCTTAACGACCCTCCTGCACCCTAACTATGGCTACACCTTC
size: NA; J: TRBJ2-2; D: NA; V: TRBV12-3/TRBV12-4; CDR3: CASTGGQGSTGELFF; DNA: TGTGCCAGCACTGGGGGGCAGGGGTCCACCGGGGAGCTGTTTTTT
size: NA; J: TRBJ1-2; D: NA; V: TRBV10-3; CDR3: CAISAYKGYTF; DNA: TGTGCCATCAGTGCTTACAAGGGCTACACCTTC
size: few; J: TRBJ1-1; D: NA; V: TRBV15; CDR3: CATSRDLDTEAFF; DNA: TGTGCCACCAGCAGAGATCTGGACACTGAAGCTTTCTTT
size: few; J: TRBJ1-4; D: NA; V: TRBV4-1; CDR3: CASSQDEEEKLFF; DNA: TGCGCCAGCAGCCAAGATGAGGAAGAAAAACTGTTTTTT
size: few; J: TRBJ1-4; D: NA; V: TRBV5-6; CDR3: CASSLYDRRREKLFF; DNA: TGTGCCAGCAGCTTGTATGACCGAAGACGGGAAAAACTGTTTTTT
size: few; J: TRBJ1-4; D: NA; V: TRBV7-3; CDR3: CASSAGEKLFF; DNA: TGTGCCAGCAGCGCTGGTGAAAAACTGTTTTTT
size: few; J: TRBJ2-1; D: TRBD1; V: TRBV2; CDR3: CASSEDRGSLSEQFF; DNA: TGTGCCAGCAGTGAGGACAGGGGGTCCTTAAGTGAGCAGTTCTTC
size: NA; J: TRBJ1-2; D: NA; V: TRBV19; CDR3: CASSLSRDRNYGYTF; DNA: TGTGCCAGTAGTCTCTCAAGGGACCGCAACTATGGCTACACCTTC